This entry lists 25 T cell receptor beta chains sequenced from one sample in a study of cytomegalovirus exposure and HLA in healthy donors. The protocol was immunoSEQ multiplex PCR, while the TCRdb copy is restricted to in-frame clones and leaves out a portion. The repertoire holds some 79,000 clones, with roughly 93% as singletons. Sequencing was performed on PBMCs. These receptors all come from a woman aged 18-35 years in good health and CMV-seropositive.

The chain is built from TRBV6-5 and TRBJ2-7; TRBD1 matches 11 bases. Per the germline V gene, CDR1 is MNHEY and CDR2 is SVGAGI. The CDR3 loop spans 14 amino acids. The V and J ends lost 4 bases and 3 bases, in that order; junction bases with no gene match: 2. The CDR3 loop is CASSLGTGGYEQYF. The CDR3 DNA reads TGTGCCAGCAGTTTAGGGACAGGGGGCTACGAGCAGTACTTC.

This chain links TRBV7-9 with TRBJ1-2; 9 bases fit TRBD1. Germline V gene sequence: CDR1 SEHNR, CDR2 FQNEAQ (reference sequence). V was clipped by 5 bases and J by 2 bases; unmatched bases: 3. The CDR3 loop spans 14 amino acids. The CDR3 bases are TGTGCCAGCAGCACGGACAGGGGAAACTATGGCTACACCTTC. Protein: CASSTDRGNYGYTF.

The chain uses TRBV6-5 and TRBJ2-7; D remains unclear. The V end was cut by 0 bases, the J end by 2 bases, with 14 bases between. The CDR3 is made up of 16 amino acids. In germline, CDR1 is MNHEY, CDR2 SVGAGI. CDR3 protein: CASSYSIARGAYEQYF. As DNA, the CDR3 is TGTGCCAGCAGTTACTCGATTGCGCGCGGAGCCTACGAGCAGTACTTC.

The rearrangement joins TRBV30 to TRBJ2-3; 8 bases are a match to TRBD2. The CDR3 runs to 18 residues. Trimming took 0 bases from V and 4 from J; bases not matched to a gene: 15. Germline V gene data show CDR1 as GTSNPN and CDR2 as SVGIG (reference sequence). The CDR3 region is CAWSVWTPTSDMSDTQYF. The DNA for the CDR3 is TGTGCCTGGAGTGTATGGACCCCGACTAGCGATATGTCAGATACGCAGTATTTT.

The rearrangement links TRBV2 to TRBJ1-4; 8 bases are a match to TRBD1. Germline V gene sequence: CDR1 SNHLY, CDR2 FYNNEI. CDR3 length: 13 amino acids. J lost 5 bases, V lost 7 bases, and 3 bases had no gene match. The CDR3 coding sequence is TGTGCCAGCAAGAGACAGGGGAATGAAAAACTGTTTTTT. This encodes CASKRQGNEKLFF.

The chain combines TRBV9 with TRBJ1-6; D is possibly TRBD1 (5 bases). Germline CDR1 reads SGDLS; CDR2 reads YYNGEE. Trimming stripped 6 bases from V and 8 bases from J, with 15 bases between. The CDR3 contains 14 residues. The CDR3 here is CASTRTPDDSPLHF. CDR3 in DNA: TGTGCCAGCACCCGGACACCTGACGATTCACCCCTCCACTTT.

The V call is TRBV5-4, the J call TRBJ2-1; D possibly corresponds to TRBD2 (6 bases). There are 20 residues in the CDR3. Trimming stripped 4 bases from V and 1 base from J, with 27 bases between. Germline assignment: CDR1 SGHNT and CDR2 YYREEE (reference sequence). Here the CDR3 DNA reads TGTGCCAGCAGCCCATCCCATGCGTTGTTGCGGGGCACTTCCTACAATGAGCAGTTCTTC. Amino acids: CASSPSHALLRGTSYNEQFF.

The gene calls are TRBV19 and TRBJ1-2, with D uncertain. This CDR3 spans 15 amino acids. The ends were cut back, 3 bases at V and 5 bases at J, with 16 bases in the middle. Germline-derived CDR1 and CDR2 are LNHDA and SQIVND (reference sequence). The CDR3 here is CASSIGGVPEYGYTF. The CDR3 DNA is TGTGCCAGTAGTATTGGCGGGGTCCCCGAATATGGCTACACCTTC.

This clone turned up a few times. The chain has TRBV4-3 and TRBJ2-1; 7 bases match TRBD2. From germline, CDR1 is LGHNA and CDR2 YSLEER. The trim removed 3 bases at V and 2 bases at J, leaving 7 bases unmatched. This CDR3 region has 16 residues. CDR3: CASSQDSGSAYNEQFF. The CDR3 DNA reads as TGCGCCAGCAGCCAGGATAGCGGGTCGGCCTACAATGAGCAGTTCTTC.

The rearrangement joins TRBV27 to TRBJ1-4; 8 bases are shared with TRBD1. CDR1 MNHEY and CDR2 SMNVEV come from the germline V gene (reference sequence). Trimming cost V 0 bases and J 8 bases; bases outside gene matches: 5. This CDR3 has 15 residues. This chain's CDR3 is CASSLSGTGREKLFF. CDR3 DNA: TGTGCCAGCAGTTTATCCGGGACAGGTCGGGAAAAACTGTTTTTT.

V gene TRBV5-1 combines with J gene TRBJ2-1; TRBD1 might be the D (5 bases). Germline assignment: CDR1 SGHRS and CDR2 YFSETQ. V was cut by 0 bases and J by 8 bases, with 9 bases left in between. The CDR3 totals 13 residues. The CDR3 spells CASSLGGPYEQFF. Written as DNA, the CDR3 is TGCGCCAGCAGCTTGGGGGGCCCCTATGAGCAGTTCTTC.

Only one count was recorded for this clone. V usage is TRBV15 and J usage is TRBJ2-2, with TRBD1 identical over 8 bases. The V gene end was trimmed by 1 base and the J gene end by 1 base; junction bases not matched to a gene: 5. Germline values: CDR1 LNHNV, CDR2 YYDKDF (reference sequence). The CDR3 runs to 17 residues. CDR3 sequence: CATSRGAGTGNTGELFF. Written as DNA, the CDR3 is TGTGCCACCAGCAGAGGAGCCGGGACAGGGAACACCGGGGAGCTGTTTTTT.

This chain joins TRBV5-1 and TRBJ2-2; weak D call: TRBD2 (7 bases). The CDR3 loop spans 17 amino acids. The V gene's germline CDR1 is SGHRS and CDR2 YFSETQ. V gave up 4 bases and J gave up 2 bases, with 18 bases separating them. The CDR3 loop reads CASSLGGGGANTGELFF. CDR3 coding DNA: TGCGCCAGCAGCCTCGGTGGAGGGGGGGCCAACACCGGGGAGCTGTTTTTT.

A remark on this clone: The same CDR3 also results from other DNA sequences found in this sample. V gene TRBV6-1 combines with J gene TRBJ1-1, with TRBD1 as a possible D gene (5 bases). V gave up 7 bases and J gave up 1 base, with 10 bases separating them. Germline V CDR1 and CDR2: MNHNS, SASEGT. This CDR3 spans 13 amino acids. The CDR3 region has the DNA TGTGCCAGCACTCTAACAGGGAACACTGAAGCTTTCTTT. As protein: CASTLTGNTEAFF.

The chain uses TRBV11-1 and TRBJ2-5, with D tentatively TRBD1 (5 bases). Germline CDR1 is SGHAT and CDR2 is FQDESV (reference sequence). Trimming stripped 3 bases from V and 1 base from J, with 18 bases between. CDR3 size: 17 residues. In DNA, the CDR3 is TGTGCCAGCAGCTTTACCTGGGGCGCGATACCCCAAGAGACCCAGTACTTC. Residues: CASSFTWGAIPQETQYF.

The chain couples TRBV29-1 to TRBJ2-1; TRBD1 might be the D (8 bases). Germline lookup yields CDR1 SQVTM and CDR2 ANQGSEA. Trimming took off 2 bases at V and 0 bases at J, with 14 bases between the two ends. This CDR3 is built from 16 residues. CDR3 region: CSVEKGGTGSYNEQFF. The CDR3 coding sequence is TGCAGCGTTGAAAAGGGGGGGACAGGCTCCTACAATGAGCAGTTCTTC.

This sequence joins TRBV5-1 and TRBJ2-3; D is possibly TRBD2 (6 bases). Germline CDR1 SGHRS, CDR2 YFSETQ. The CDR3 loop spans 14 amino acids. With 4 bases removed from V and 5 bases from J, the gap between germline ends came to 14 bases. CDR3 protein: CASSSALGLDTQYF. The CDR3 bases are TGCGCCAGCAGCAGCGCACTGGGACTAGATACGCAGTATTTT.

The CDR3 coding sequence is TGCGCCAGCAGCTCGGCAGGGGAGCCCACTAACTATGGCTACACCTTC. It codes for CASSSAGEPTNYGYTF. The V and J genes are TRBV5-1 and TRBJ1-2, with D maybe TRBD1 (6 bases). Per germline, CDR1 SGHRS and CDR2 YFSETQ. The CDR3 spans 16 residues. Trimming shortened V by 3 bases and J by 0 bases, and 15 bases separated the two germline ends.

The V and J genes are TRBV11-2 and TRBJ2-5; 13 nucleotides agree with TRBD2. Trimming cost V 5 bases and J 5 bases; bases outside gene matches: 5. CDR3 size: 15 residues. Germline CDR1 reads SGHAT; CDR2 reads FQNNGV. The CDR3 protein is CASSRLAGGWETQYF. The CDR3 region has the DNA TGTGCCAGCAGCCGACTAGCGGGGGGTTGGGAGACCCAGTACTTC.

The chain links TRBV4-3 to TRBJ2-3; 10 bases are a match to TRBD1. The ends lost 4 bases at V and 3 bases at J; junction bases unmatched: 4. The CDR3 totals 15 residues. Germline V CDR1 and CDR2: LGHNA, YSLEER. The CDR3 bases are TGCGCCAGCAGCCGATGGGGACAGGGGACAGATACGCAGTATTTT. Translation gives CASSRWGQGTDTQYF.

The chain employs TRBV4-3 and TRBJ2-1, with 9 nucleotides matching TRBD2. The V gene's germline CDR1 is LGHNA and CDR2 YSLEER. V was pared by 0 bases and J by 3 bases, with 9 bases of the junction left unmatched. The CDR3 loop spans 18 amino acids. CDR3 sequence: CASSQDPLAGSYYNEQFF. In nucleotides, the CDR3 is TGCGCCAGCAGCCAAGATCCGCTAGCGGGATCGTACTACAATGAGCAGTTCTTC.

The CDR3 loop reads CASSTGTGGRAYYNEQFF. In nucleotides, the CDR3 is TGTGCCAGCAGCACCGGGACAGGGGGCAGAGCTTACTACAATGAGCAGTTCTTC. This sequence joins TRBV11-2 and TRBJ2-1; 12 bases are a match to TRBD1. This CDR3 spans 18 amino acids. Germline lookup yields CDR1 SGHAT and CDR2 FQNNGV. V shed 5 bases and J 3 bases; nucleotides not matched to a gene: 11.

There are a few counts of this clone. The chain is built from TRBV11-2 and TRBJ1-2; D uncertain. The CDR3 spans 13 residues. The germline CDR1 and CDR2 sequences are SGHAT and FQNNGV. V was clipped by 0 bases and J by 7 bases, with 9 bases between them. CDR3 bases: TGTGCCAGCAGCTTAGACAGGATGGGTGGCTACACCTTC. This sequence encodes CASSLDRMGGYTF.

This clone was seen just once. This rearrangement joins TRBV2 to TRBJ2-3; D is perhaps TRBD2 (5 bases). Trimming pared 5 bases from V and 2 bases from J, leaving 11 bases between. The CDR3 contains 14 residues. Germline V lookup: CDR1 SNHLY, CDR2 FYNNEI. The CDR3 sequence: CASSQRPNTDTQYF. CDR3 DNA: TGTGCCAGCAGTCAGCGGCCCAACACAGATACGCAGTATTTT.

V gene TRBV29-1 combines with J gene TRBJ1-5; TRBD1 matches 8 bases. In germline, CDR1 is SQVTM, CDR2 ANQGSEA. The V gene end was trimmed by 4 bases and the J gene end by 4 bases; junction bases not matched to a gene: 3. This CDR3 contains 13 residues. CDR3: CSVAGTGNQPQHF. The DNA of the CDR3 is TGCAGCGTTGCCGGGACAGGAAATCAGCCCCAGCATTTT.